This T cell receptor (beta chain) was obtained from a study of cytomegalovirus exposure and HLA in healthy donors. Points from the study as a whole: Sequencing had likely introduced a cluster of highly shared sequence variants as an artifact. Reports showed the classifier diagnosing cytomegalovirus status with high specificity and sensitivity. Confirmation in vitro established that a few CMV-associated chains were specific for CMV antigens.

Remarks on this clone: Its antigen is unidentified.

The PCR contained 60 Vbeta and 13 Jbeta primers. This table comes from immunoSEQ multiplex PCR, and its TCRdb copy is limited to in-frame clones, with some not included. The sample records around 100,000 clones, approximately 70% being singletons. The clonotype was recovered from a woman younger than 45 in good health and CMV-seronegative. The specimen was PBMCs.

The CDR3 protein is CASSGDRDLGTEAFF. In nucleotides, the CDR3 is TGTGCCAGCAGTGGGGACAGGGATTTGGGCACTGAAGCTTTCTTT. The chain is built from TRBV2 and TRBJ1-1, with 9 nucleotides matching TRBD1. Germline V gene lookup returns CDR1 SNHLY and CDR2 FYNNEI. V lost 4 bases and J lost 4; bases outside the gene matches: 7. The CDR3 length is 15 residues.